This T cell receptor beta chain was documented in a study of T-cell memory formation after mild COVID-19. Study findings and constraints: Proof of SARS-CoV-2 specificity was absent for the second-wave clones that crested on day 37.

Employing constant-segment primers, 5'RACE generated TCR alpha and TCR beta cDNA libraries bearing sample barcodes and UMIs. From the 5' RACE reads, TCRdb called clonotypes with MiXCR, one entry per CDR3 protein. Among 400,000 to 500,000 distinct CDR3 sequences listed, 24% were seen once. For this clonotype: Its specificity is not known.

Germline lookup yields CDR1 SGDLS and CDR2 YYNGEE. V was pared by 3 bases and J by 6 bases, with 10 bases between. The CDR3 is 13 amino acids. This receptor was obtained from an adult woman who had mild COVID-19 (a few samples of this study predate the infection). Cell type and time point are not known. This chain joins TRBV9 and TRBJ2-1; D gene uncertain. The specimen was PBMCs or a T cell subset sorted from them (not recorded which). DNA for the CDR3: TGTGCCAGCAGCGGGGCCACCGGCAATGAGCAGTTCTTC. As protein: CASSGATGNEQFF.